The sequence of this T cell receptor beta chain was determined in a study of human T cells and chemical hapten exposure. MiXCR was run by TCRdb on the RACE reads, yielding one entry per CDR3 protein. This table has approximately 260,000 distinct CDR3 sequences, approximately 8.6% appearing once. Stated time point: pre-sensitization, week 0. Treatment in this sample: therapeutic diphenylcyclopropenone sensitization with weekly scalp DPC. Losses at the gene ends were 5 bases for V and 5 bases for J; bases not matched to a gene: 8. Germline V gene sequence: CDR1 SGHTA, CDR2 FQGNSA. CDR3 length: 14 amino acids. In this sample, this clonotype turned up a few times.

The sample consisted of whole blood, taken in connection with sensitization to the hapten diphenylcyclopropenone (DPC). The clonotype was recovered from a woman in her forties with alopecia areata. Some clones in this sample may be carry-over from other donors' samples. The V and J genes are TRBV7-2 and TRBJ2-7; 8 nucleotides align to TRBD1. This chain's CDR3 is CASSPRQGNHEQYF. The CDR3 DNA follows: TGTGCCAGCAGCCCAAGACAGGGGAACCACGAGCAGTACTTC. Full variable domain (rest looked up from reference TRBV7-2 and TRBJ2-7): GAGVSQSPSNKVTEKGKDVELRCDPISGHTALYWYRQSLGQGLEFLIYFQGNSAPDKSGLPSDRFSAERTGGSVSTLTIQRTQQEDSAVYLCASSPRQGNHEQYFGPGTRLTVT.